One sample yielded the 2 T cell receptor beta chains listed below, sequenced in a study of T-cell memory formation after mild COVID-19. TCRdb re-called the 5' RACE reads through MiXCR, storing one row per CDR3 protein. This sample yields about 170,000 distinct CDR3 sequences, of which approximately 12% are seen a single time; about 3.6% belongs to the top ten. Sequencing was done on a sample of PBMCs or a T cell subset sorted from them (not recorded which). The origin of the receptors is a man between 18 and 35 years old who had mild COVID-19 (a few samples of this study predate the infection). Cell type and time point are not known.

CDR3 sequence: CASSARSEQYV. The CDR3 nucleotides are TGTGCCAGCAGTGCCCGAAGCGAGCAGTACGTC. The rearrangement joins TRBV28 to TRBJ2-7; D call uncertain. Per germline, CDR1 MDHEN and CDR2 SYDVKM. Trimming took 5 bases from V and 6 from J, leaving 8 bases between them. The CDR3 has 11 amino acids.

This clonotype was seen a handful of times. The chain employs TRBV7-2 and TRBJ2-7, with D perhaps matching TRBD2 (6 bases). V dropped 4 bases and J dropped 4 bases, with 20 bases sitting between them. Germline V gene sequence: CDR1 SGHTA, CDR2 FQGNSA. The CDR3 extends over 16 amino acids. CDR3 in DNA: TGTGCCAGCAGCTCCGGCGGGCCTAGCGAGTTATACGAGCAGTACGTC. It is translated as CASSSGGPSELYEQYV.